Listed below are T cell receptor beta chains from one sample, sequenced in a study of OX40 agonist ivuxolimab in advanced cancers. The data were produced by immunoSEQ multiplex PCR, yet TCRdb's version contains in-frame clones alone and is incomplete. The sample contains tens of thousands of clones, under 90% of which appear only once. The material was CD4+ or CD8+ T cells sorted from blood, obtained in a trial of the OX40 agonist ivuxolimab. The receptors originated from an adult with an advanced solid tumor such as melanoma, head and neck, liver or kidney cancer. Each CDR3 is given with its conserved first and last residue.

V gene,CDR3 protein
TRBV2,CASKQNSNQPQHF
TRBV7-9,CASSDLGTDTQYF
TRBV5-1,CASTTNYGYTF
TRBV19,CASTRLSGEKLFF
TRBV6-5,CASSGTGEAFF
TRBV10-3,CAITNRGGDEQYF
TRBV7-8,CASSLGVRGNTGELFF
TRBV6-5,CASSGQRPYYGYTF
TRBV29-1,CSVVRGSFGNYGYTF
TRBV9,CASSVGGGANTEAFF
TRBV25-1,CASSEWGTNAYNEQFF
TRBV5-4,CASSWDRGGEQYF
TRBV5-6,CASSSDGPGTVNTEAFF
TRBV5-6,CASSLRGRVNTEAFF
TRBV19,CASSILKWAVKVLAFF
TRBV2,CASSEEGFQPQHF